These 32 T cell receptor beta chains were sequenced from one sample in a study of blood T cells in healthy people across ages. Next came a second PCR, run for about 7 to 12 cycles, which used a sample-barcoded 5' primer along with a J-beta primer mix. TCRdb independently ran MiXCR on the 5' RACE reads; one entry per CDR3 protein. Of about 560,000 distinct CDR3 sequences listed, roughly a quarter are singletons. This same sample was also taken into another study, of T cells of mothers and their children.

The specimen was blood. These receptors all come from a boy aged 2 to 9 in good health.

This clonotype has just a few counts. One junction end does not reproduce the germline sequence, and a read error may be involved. CDR3 loop: CASSWTTQGVETQYF. CDR3 sequence (DNA): TGTGCCAGCAGTTGGACTACCCAGGGGGTGGAGACTCAGTACTTC. J is TRBJ2-5 and V is TRBV12-3 or TRBV12-4; weak D call: TRBD1 (7 bases). The length of the CDR3 is 15 residues.

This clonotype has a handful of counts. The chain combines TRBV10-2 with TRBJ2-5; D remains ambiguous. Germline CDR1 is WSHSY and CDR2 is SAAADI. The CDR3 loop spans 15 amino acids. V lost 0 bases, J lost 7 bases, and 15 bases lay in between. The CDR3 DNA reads TGCGCCAGCAGTGAGTCGCGCCTACCCCTAAGGACCCAGTACTTC. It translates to CASSESRLPLRTQYF.

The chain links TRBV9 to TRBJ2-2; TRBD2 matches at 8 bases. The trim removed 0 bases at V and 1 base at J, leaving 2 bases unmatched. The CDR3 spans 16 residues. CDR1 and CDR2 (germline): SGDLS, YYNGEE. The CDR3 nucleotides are TGTGCCAGCAGCGTAGGGCTAGCGGGGAACACCGGGGAGCTGTTTTTT. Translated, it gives CASSVGLAGNTGELFF.

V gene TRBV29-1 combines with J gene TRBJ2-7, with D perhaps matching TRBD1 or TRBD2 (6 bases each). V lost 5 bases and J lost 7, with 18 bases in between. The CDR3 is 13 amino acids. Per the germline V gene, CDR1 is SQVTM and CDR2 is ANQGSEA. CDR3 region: CSVFDWGAGEQYF. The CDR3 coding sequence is TGCAGCGTTTTCGACTGGGGGGCAGGGGAGCAGTACTTC.

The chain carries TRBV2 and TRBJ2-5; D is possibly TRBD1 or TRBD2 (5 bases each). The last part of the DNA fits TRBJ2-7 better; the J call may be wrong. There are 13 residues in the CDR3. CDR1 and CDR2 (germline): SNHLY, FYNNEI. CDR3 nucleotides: TGTGCCAGCAGTGCGGGGACCTTCGCCGAGCAGTACTTC. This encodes CASSAGTFAEQYF.

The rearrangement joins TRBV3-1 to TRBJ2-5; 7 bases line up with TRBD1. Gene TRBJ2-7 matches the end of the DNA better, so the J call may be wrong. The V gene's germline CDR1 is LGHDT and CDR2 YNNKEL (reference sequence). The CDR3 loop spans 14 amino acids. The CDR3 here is CASSQFDRAYEQYF. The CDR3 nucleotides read TGTGCCAGCAGCCAGTTCGACAGGGCCTACGAGCAGTACTTC.

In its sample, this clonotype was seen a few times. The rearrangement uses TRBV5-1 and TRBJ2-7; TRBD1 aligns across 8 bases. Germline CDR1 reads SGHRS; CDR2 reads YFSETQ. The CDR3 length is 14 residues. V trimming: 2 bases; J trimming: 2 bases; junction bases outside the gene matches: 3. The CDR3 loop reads CASSFDRGPYEQYF. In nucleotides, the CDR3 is TGCGCCAGCAGCTTCGACAGGGGCCCCTACGAGCAGTACTTC.

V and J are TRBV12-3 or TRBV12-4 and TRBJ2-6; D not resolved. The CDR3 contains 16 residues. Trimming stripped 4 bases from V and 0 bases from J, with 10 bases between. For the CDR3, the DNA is TGTGCCAGCAGTTCTAGAGTAATCTCTGGGGCCAACGTCCTGACTTTC. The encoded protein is CASSSRVISGANVLTF.

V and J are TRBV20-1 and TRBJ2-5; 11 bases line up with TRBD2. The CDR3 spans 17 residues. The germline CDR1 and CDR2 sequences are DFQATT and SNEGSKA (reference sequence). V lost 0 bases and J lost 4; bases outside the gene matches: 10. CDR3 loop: CSARDGLAGGMAETQYF. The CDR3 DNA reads TGCAGTGCTAGAGATGGGCTAGCGGGGGGCATGGCAGAGACCCAGTACTTC.

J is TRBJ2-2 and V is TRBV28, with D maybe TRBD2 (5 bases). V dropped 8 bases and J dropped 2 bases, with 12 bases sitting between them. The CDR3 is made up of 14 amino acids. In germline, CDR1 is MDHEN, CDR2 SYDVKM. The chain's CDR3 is CASGIEGNTGELFF. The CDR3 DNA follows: TGTGCCAGCGGCATAGAGGGTAACACCGGGGAGCTGTTTTTT. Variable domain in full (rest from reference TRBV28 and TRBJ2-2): DVKVTQSSRYLVKRTGEKVFLECVQDMDHENMFWYRQDPGLGLRLIYFSYDVKMKEKGDIPEGYSVSREKKERFSLILESASTNQTSMYLCASGIEGNTGELFFGEGSRLTVL.

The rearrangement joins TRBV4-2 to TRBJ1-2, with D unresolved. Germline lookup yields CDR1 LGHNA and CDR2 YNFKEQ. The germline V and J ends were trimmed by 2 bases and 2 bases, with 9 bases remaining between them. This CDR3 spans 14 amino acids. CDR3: CASSQPTENYGYTF. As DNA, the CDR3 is TGTGCCAGCAGCCAACCGACTGAGAACTATGGCTACACCTTC.

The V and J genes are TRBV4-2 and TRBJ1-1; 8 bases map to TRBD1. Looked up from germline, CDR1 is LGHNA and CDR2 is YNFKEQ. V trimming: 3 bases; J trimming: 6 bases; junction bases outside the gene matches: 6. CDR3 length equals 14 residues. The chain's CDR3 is CASSQRTGMPEAFF. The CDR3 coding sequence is TGTGCCAGCAGCCAGCGGACAGGGATGCCTGAAGCTTTCTTT.

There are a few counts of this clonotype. Written as DNA, the CDR3 is TGCAGCGTTGAGAGGGGCAGGGGTAAGGACAATGAGCAGTTCTTC. It is translated as CSVERGRGKDNEQFF. The V call is TRBV29-1, the J call TRBJ2-5, with TRBD1 as a possible D gene (6 bases). The J call is in doubt because the DNA end fits TRBJ2-1 better. Germline CDR1 SQVTM, CDR2 ANQGSEA. The CDR3 length is 15 residues.

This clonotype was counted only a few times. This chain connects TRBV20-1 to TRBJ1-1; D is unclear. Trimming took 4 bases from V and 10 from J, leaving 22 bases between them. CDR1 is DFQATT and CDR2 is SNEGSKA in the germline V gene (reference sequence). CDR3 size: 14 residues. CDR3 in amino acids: CSAMFLPREVGAFF. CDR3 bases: TGCAGTGCTATGTTCCTACCCCGGGAGGTAGGAGCTTTCTTT.

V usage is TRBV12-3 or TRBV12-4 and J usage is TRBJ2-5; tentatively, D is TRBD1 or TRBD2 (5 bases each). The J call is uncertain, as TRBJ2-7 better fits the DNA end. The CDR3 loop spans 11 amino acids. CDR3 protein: CASRRGNEQYF. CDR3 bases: TGTGCCAGCAGGAGGGGAAACGAGCAGTACTTC.

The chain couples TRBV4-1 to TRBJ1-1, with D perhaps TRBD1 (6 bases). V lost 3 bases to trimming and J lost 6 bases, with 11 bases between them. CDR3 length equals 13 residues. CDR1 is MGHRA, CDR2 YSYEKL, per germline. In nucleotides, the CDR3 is TGCGCCAGCAGCCACTTCAGGGGCGCTGAAGCTTTCTTT. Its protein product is CASSHFRGAEAFF.

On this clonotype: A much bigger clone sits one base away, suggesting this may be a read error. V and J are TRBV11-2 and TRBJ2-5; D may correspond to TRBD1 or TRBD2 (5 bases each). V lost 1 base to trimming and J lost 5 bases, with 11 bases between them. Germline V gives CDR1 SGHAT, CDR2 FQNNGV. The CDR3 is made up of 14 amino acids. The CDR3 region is CASSLATGGETQYF. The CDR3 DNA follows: TGTGCCAGCAGCTTAGCTACAGGAGGCGAGACCCAGTACTTC. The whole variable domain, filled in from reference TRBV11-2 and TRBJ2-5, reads EAGVAQSPRYKIIEKRQSVAFWCNPISGHATLYWYQQILGQGPKLLIQFQNNGVVDDSQLPKDRFSAERLKGVDSTLKIQPAKLEDSAVYLCASSLATGGETQYFGPGTRLLVL.

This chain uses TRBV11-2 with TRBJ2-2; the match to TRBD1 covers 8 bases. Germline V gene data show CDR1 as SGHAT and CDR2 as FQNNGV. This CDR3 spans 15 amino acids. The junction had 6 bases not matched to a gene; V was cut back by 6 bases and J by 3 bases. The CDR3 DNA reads TGTGCCAGCAGGCGACAGGGGCTGGACACCGGGGAGCTGTTTTTT. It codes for CASRRQGLDTGELFF.

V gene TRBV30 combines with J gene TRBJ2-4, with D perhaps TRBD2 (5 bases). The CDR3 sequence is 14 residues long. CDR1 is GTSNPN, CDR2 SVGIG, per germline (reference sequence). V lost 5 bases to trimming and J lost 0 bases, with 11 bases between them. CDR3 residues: CAWGLGIAKNIQYF. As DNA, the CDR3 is TGTGCCTGGGGCCTCGGGATAGCCAAAAACATTCAGTACTTC.

CDR3 protein: CASSFTRGGFYEQYF. The CDR3 region has the DNA TGTGCCAGCAGCTTTACGAGGGGGGGTTTCTACGAGCAGTACTTC. V gene TRBV7-8 combines with J gene TRBJ2-7, with D possibly matching TRBD2 (7 bases). V was trimmed by 3 bases and J by 3 bases, leaving 15 bases between them. This CDR3 contains 15 residues. CDR1 is SGHVS, CDR2 FQNEAQ, per germline. Complete variable domain (other parts from reference TRBV7-8 and TRBJ2-7): GAGVSQSPRYKVAKRGQDVALRCDPISGHVSLFWYQQALGQGPEFLTYFQNEAQLDKSGLPSDRFFAERPEGSVSTLKIQRTQQEDSAVYLCASSFTRGGFYEQYFGPGTRLTVT.

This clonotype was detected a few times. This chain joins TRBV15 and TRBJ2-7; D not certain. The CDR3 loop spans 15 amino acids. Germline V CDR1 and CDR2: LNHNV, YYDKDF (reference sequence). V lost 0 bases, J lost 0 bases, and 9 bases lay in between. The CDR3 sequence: CATSRELFSSYEQYF. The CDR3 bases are TGTGCCACCAGCAGAGAACTGTTCTCCTCCTACGAGCAGTACTTC. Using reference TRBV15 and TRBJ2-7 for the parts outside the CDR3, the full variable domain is DAMVIQNPRYQVTQFGKPVTLSCSQTLNHNVMYWYQQKSSQAPKLLFHYYDKDFNNEADTPDNFQSRRPNTSFCFLDIRSPGLGDTAMYLCATSRELFSSYEQYFGPGTRLTVT.

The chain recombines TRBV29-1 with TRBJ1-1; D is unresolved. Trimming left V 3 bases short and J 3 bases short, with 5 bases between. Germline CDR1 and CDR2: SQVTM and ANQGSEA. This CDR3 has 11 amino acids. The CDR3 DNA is TGCAGCGTTGACGAGGACACTGAAGCTTTCTTT. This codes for CSVDEDTEAFF.

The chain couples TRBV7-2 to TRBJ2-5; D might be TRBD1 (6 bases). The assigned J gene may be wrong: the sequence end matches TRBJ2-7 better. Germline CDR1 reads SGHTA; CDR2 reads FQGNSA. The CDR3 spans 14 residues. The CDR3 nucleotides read TGTGCCAGCAGCTTAGTTGCAGGGGCCTACGAGCAGTACTTC. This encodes CASSLVAGAYEQYF.

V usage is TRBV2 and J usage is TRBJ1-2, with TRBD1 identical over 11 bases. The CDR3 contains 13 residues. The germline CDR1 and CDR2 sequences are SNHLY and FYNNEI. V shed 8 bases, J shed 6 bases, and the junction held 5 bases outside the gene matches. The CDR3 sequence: CASGKGQGDGYTF. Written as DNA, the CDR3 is TGTGCCAGCGGGAAGGGACAGGGGGATGGCTACACCTTC.

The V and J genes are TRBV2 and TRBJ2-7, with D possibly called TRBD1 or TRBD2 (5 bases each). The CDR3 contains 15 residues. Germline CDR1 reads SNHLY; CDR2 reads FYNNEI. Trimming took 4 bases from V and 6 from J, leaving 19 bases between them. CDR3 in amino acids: CASSGDLGPGGEQYF. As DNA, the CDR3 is TGTGCCAGCAGTGGCGATTTAGGGCCTGGGGGCGAGCAGTACTTC.

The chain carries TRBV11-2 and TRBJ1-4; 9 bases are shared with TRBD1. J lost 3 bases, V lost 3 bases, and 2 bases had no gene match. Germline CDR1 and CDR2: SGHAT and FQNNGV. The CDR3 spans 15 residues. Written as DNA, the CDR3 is TGTGCCAGCAGCTTGACAGGGGGGTCTAATGAAAAACTGTTTTTT. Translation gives CASSLTGGSNEKLFF.

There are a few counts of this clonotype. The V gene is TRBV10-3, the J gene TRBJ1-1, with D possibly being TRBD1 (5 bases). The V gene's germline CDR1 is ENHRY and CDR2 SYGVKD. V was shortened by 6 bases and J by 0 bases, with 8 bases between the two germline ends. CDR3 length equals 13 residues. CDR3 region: CAISGTVNTEAFF. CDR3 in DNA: TGTGCCATCAGCGGGACGGTGAACACTGAAGCTTTCTTT.

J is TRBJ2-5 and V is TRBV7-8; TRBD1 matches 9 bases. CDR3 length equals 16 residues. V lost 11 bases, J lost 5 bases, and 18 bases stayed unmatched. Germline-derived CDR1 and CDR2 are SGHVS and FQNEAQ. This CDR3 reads CARIPRTGALGETQYF. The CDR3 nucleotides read TGTGCCCGCATCCCACGGACAGGGGCTTTGGGGGAGACCCAGTACTTC.

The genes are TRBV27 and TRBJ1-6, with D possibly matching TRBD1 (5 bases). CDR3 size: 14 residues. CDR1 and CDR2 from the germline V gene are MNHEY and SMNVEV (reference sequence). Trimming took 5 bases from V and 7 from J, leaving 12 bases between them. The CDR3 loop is CASSPGPVNSPLHF. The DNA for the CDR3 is TGTGCCAGCAGTCCGGGACCGGTCAATTCACCCCTCCACTTT.

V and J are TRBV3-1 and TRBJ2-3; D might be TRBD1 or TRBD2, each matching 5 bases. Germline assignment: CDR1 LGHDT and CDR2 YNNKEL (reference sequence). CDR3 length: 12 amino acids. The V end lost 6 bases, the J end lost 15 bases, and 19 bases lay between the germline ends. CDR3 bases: TGTGCCAGCAGTCCAGGTGGGACGGGCTCTTATTTT. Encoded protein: CASSPGGTGSYF.

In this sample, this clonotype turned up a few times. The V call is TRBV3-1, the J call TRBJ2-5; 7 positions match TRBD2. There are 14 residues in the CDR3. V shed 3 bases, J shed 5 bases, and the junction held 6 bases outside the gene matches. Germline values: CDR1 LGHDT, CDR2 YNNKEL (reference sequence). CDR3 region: CASSQTGEGETQYF. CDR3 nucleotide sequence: TGTGCCAGCAGCCAGACCGGGGAGGGCGAGACCCAGTACTTC.

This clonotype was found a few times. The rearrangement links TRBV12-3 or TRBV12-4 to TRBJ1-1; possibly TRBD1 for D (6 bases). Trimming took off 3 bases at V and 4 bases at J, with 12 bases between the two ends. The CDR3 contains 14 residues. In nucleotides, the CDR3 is TGTGCCAGCAGTTTTTGGGGGCGCGGCACTGAAGCTTTCTTT. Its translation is CASSFWGRGTEAFF.